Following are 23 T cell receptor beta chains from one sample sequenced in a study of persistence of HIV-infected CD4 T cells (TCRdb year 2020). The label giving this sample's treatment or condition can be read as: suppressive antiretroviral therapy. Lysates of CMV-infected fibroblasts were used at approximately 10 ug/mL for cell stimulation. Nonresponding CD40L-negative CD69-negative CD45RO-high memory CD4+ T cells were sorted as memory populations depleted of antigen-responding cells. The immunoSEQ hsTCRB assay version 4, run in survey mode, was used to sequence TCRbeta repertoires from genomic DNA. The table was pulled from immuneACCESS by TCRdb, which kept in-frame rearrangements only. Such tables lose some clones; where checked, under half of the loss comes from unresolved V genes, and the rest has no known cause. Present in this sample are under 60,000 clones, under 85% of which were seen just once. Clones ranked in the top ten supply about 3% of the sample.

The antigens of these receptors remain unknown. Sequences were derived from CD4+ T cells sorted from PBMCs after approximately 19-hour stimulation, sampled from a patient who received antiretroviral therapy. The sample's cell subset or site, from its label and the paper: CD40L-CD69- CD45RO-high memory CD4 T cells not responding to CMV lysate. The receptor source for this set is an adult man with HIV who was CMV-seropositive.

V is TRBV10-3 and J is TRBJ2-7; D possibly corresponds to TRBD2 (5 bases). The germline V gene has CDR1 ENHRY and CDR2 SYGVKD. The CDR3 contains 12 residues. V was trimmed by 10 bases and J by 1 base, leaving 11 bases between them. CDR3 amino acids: CATKTGSYEQYF. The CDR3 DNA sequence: TGTGCCACAAAGACGGGGTCCTACGAGCAGTACTTC.

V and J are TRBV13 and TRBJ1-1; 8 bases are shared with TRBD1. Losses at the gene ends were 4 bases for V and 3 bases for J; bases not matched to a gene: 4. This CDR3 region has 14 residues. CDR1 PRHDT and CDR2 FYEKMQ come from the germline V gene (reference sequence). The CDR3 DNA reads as TGTGCCAGCAGCTGGACAGGGTTTCACACTGAAGCTTTCTTT. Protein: CASSWTGFHTEAFF.

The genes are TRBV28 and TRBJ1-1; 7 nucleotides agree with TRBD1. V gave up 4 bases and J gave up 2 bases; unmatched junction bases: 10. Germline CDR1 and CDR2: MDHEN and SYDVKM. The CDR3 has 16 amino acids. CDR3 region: CASSWPGQGVNTEAFF. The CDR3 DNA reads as TGTGCCAGCAGTTGGCCAGGGCAGGGGGTTAACACTGAAGCTTTCTTT.

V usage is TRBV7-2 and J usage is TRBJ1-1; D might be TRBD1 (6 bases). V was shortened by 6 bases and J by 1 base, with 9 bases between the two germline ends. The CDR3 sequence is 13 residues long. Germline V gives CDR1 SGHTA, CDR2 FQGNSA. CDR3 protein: CASSWTANTEAFF. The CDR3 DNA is TGTGCCAGCAGTTGGACAGCGAACACTGAAGCTTTCTTT.

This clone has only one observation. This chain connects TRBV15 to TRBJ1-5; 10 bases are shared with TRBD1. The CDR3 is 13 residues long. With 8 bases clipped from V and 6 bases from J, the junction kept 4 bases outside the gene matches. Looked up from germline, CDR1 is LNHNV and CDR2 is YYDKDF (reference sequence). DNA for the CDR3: TGTGCCACCGCGGGACAGGGGACTCAGCCCCAGCATTTT. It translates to CATAGQGTQPQHF.

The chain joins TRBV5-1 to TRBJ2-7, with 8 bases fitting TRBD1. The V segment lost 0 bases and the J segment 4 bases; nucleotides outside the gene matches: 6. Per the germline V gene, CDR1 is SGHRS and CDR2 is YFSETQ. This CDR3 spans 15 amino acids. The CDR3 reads CASSLGDRKKYEQYF. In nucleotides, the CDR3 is TGCGCCAGCAGCTTGGGGGACAGGAAAAAATACGAGCAGTACTTC.

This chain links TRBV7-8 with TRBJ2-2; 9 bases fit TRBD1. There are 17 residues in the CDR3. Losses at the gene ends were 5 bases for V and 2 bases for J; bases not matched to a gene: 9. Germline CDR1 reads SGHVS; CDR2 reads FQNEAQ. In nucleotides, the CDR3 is TGTGCCAGCAGCCCACAGGGGGCCTTACCAAACACCGGGGAGCTGTTTTTT. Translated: CASSPQGALPNTGELFF.

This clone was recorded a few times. The DNA of the CDR3 is TGTGCCAGCAGCCAGGCCGGGACAGGGAGAACCGGGGAGCTGTTTTTT. Translating it yields CASSQAGTGRTGELFF. This chain links TRBV3-1 (or the pseudogene TRBV3-2) with TRBJ2-2; TRBD1 aligns across 9 bases. The CDR3 is made up of 16 amino acids. Germline values: CDR1 LGHDT, CDR2 YNNKEL (reference sequence). Losses at the gene ends were 3 bases for V and 5 bases for J; bases not matched to a gene: 7.

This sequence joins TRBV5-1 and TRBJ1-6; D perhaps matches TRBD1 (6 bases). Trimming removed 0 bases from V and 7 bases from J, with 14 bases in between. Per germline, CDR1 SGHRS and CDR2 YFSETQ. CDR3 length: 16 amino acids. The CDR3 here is CASSLAFGGQNSPLHF. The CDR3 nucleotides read TGCGCCAGCAGCTTGGCTTTTGGAGGACAGAATTCACCCCTCCACTTT.

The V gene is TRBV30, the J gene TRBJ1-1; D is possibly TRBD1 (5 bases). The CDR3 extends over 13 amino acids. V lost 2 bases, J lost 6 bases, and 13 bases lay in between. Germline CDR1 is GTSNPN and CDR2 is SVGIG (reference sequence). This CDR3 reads CAWSTTANAEAFF. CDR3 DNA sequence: TGTGCCTGGAGTACGACAGCAAACGCTGAAGCTTTCTTT.

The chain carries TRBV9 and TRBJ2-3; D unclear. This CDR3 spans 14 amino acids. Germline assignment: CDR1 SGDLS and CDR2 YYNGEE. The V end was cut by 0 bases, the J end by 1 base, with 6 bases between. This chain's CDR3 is CASSVAPGTDTQYF. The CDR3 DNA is TGTGCCAGCAGCGTAGCGCCGGGCACAGATACGCAGTATTTT.

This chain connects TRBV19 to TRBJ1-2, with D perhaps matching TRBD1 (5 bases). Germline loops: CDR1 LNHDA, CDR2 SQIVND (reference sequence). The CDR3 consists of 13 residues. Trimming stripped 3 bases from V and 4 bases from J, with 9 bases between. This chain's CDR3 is CASSIGARYGYTF. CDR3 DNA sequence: TGTGCCAGTAGTATCGGGGCCCGCTATGGCTACACCTTC.

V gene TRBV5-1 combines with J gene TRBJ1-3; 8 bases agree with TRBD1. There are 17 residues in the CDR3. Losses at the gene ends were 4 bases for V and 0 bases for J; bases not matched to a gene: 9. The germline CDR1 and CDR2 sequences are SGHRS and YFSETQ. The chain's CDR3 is CASSPTTGGSSGNTIYF. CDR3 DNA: TGCGCCAGCAGCCCAACAACAGGGGGGAGCTCTGGAAACACCATATATTTT.

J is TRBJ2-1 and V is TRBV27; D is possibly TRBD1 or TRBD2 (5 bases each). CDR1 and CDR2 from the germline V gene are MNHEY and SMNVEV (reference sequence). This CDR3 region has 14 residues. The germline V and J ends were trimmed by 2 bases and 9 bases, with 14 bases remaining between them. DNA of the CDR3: TGTGCCAGCAGTTTAAAAAGGGGAGTAAGTGAGCAGTTCTTC. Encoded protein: CASSLKRGVSEQFF.

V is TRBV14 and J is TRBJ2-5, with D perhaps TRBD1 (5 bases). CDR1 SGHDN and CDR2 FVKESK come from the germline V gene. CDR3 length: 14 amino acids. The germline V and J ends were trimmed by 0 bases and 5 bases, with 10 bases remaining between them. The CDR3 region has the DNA TGTGCCAGCAGCCAAGATATAAGGGGTGAGACCCAGTACTTC. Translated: CASSQDIRGETQYF. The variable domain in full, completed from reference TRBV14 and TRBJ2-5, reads EAGVTQFPSHSVIEKGQTVTLRCDPISGHDNLYWYRRVMGKEIKFLLHFVKESKQDESGMPNNRFLAERTGGTYSTLKVQPAELEDSGVYFCASSQDIRGETQYFGPGTRLLVL.

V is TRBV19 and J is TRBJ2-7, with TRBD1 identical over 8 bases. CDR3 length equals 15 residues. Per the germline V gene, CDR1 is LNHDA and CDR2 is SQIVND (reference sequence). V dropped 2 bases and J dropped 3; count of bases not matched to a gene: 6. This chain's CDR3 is CASSIRVQGDYEQYF. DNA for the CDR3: TGTGCCAGTAGTATACGCGTACAGGGGGACTACGAGCAGTACTTC.

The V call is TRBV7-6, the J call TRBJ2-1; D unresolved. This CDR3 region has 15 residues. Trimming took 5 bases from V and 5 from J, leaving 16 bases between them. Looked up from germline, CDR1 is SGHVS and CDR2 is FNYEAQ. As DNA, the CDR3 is TGTGCCAGCAGCCTAGGACCCTACCCTAACAATGAGCAGTTCTTC. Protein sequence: CASSLGPYPNNEQFF. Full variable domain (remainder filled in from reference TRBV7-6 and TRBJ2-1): GAGVSQSPRYKVTKRGQDVALRCDPISGHVSLYWYRQALGQGPEFLTYFNYEAQQDKSGLPNDRFSAERPEGSISTLTIQRTEQRDSAMYRCASSLGPYPNNEQFFGPGTRLTVL.

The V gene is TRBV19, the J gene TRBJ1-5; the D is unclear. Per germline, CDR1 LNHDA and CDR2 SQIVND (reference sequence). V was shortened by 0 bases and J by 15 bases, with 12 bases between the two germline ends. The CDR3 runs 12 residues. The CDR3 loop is CASSIDRTTWHF. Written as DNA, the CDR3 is TGTGCCAGTAGTATAGATCGTACTACCTGGCATTTT.

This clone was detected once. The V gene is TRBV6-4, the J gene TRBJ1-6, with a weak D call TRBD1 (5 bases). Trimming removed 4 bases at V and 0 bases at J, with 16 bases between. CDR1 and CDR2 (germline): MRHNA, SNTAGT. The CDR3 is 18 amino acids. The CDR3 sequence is CASSGLGRVSSYNSPLHF. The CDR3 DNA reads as TGTGCCAGCAGTGGGTTGGGGCGGGTTAGCTCCTATAATTCACCCCTCCACTTT.

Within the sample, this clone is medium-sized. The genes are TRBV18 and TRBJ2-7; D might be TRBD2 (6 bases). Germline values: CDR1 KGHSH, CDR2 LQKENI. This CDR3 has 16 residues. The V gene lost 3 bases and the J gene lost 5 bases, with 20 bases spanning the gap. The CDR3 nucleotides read TGTGCCAGCTCACCGGTGCGGGGAACGAAGGAGGACGAGCAGTACTTC. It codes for CASSPVRGTKEDEQYF.

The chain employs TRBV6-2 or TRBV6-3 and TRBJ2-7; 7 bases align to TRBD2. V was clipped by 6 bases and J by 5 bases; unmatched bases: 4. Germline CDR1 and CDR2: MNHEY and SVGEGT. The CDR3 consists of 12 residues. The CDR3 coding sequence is TGTGCCAGCAGCTTGGGAGGGCACGAGCAGTACTTC. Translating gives CASSLGGHEQYF.

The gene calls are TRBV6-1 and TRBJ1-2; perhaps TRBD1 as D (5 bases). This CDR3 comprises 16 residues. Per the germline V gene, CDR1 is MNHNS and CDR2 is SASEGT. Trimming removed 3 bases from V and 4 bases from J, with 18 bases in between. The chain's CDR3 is CASSETTVGWTYGYTF. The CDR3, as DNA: TGTGCCAGCAGTGAGACGACAGTAGGATGGACCTATGGCTACACCTTC.

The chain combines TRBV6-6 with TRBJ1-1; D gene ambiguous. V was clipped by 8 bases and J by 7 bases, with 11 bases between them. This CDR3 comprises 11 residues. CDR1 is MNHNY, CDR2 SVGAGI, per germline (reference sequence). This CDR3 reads CASGIQIEAFF. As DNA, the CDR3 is TGTGCCAGCGGGATTCAGATTGAAGCTTTCTTT.